This paragraph covers one T cell receptor (beta chain) sequence. These data originate in a study of blood T cell repertoires in COVID-19. Clones were sequenced by immunoSEQ multiplex PCR, and TCRdb holds only the in-frame ones, with some missing. Among 310,000 or so clones listed, roughly 90% were seen once. The germline V gene has CDR1 KGHSH and CDR2 LQKENI. V lost 10 bases to trimming and J lost 3 bases; unmatched junction nucleotides: 9. The CDR3 consists of 14 residues. The source of this sequence is a young woman who had recovered from COVID-19. This chain joins TRBV18 and TRBJ2-1, with 7 nucleotides matching TRBD2. Material: PBMCs or T cells enriched from blood (not recorded which). This chain's CDR3 is CATRLAASYNEQFF. DNA of the CDR3: TGTGCCACCAGACTAGCTGCTAGCTACAATGAGCAGTTCTTC.